This T cell receptor (beta chain) was captured by sequencing in a study of blood T cell repertoires in COVID-19 (dated by TCRdb to the early 2020s). Study-level background: Collaborator samples came from the United States, Italy and Spain and covered acute and convalescent phases of COVID-19. The material from the prospective study consisted of cDNA or gDNA derived from T cells, B-cell-depleted T cells, or PBMCs. A freely available public database, intended as a resource for researchers studying the immune response to SARS-CoV-2, is where the repertoires were released. Where HLA class I and class II types were available, the types were taken from metadata supplied by the sample provider, not from assay-based typing. Sample metadata almost always included a de-identified subject ID, COVID-19 status, age in years and sex. The samples were drawn from the first 160 participants of the ongoing ImmuneRACE study and from some 1,300 subjects provided by 6 global collaborators. Subjects who had been exposed to COVID-19, were actively infected with it, or had recovered from it provided the deeply sampled blood TCRbeta repertoires that made up the dataset. Overall results and qualifications from the work: How much clinical and demographic metadata was included differed by source and by participant, and the metadata was provided uncurated.

TCRbeta CDR3 regions were amplified from genomic DNA by means of the immunoSEQ Assay, a bias-controlled multiplex PCR. Concerning the study's data processing: The number of nucleated cells in each sample was estimated by amplification of reference gene primers within the assay. To quantify the absolute abundance of each unique TCRbeta CDR3 rearrangement, sequence reads were collapsed and filtered. Productive Simpson clonality was computed per sample as the square root of Simpson's diversity index over productive rearrangements. Held by TCRdb, this immuneACCESS table contains in-frame sequences only and omits some clones. Under half of the omission traces to an unresolved V gene where checked; the cause of the rest is unknown. That table supplies the V and J calls and clone size; D and trimming were determined from the DNA. The sample table records under 400,000 clones; 90% of these occur just once. Of the sample, 6.5% falls within the top ten clones.

Taken from cysteine to phenylalanine, the CDR3 has 15 residues. Only CDR3 DNA remains: 45 bases, in frame from the first base. CDR1 is given as LNHNV and CDR2 as YYDKDF, both from the germline V gene (reference sequence). A distance of 13 bases separates the germline ends of V and J, which lose 0 bases and 5 bases respectively. Each collaborating institution followed its own protocols to collect whole blood in K2EDTA tubes. For TCRbeta analysis, collaborators shipped samples in one of three forms: frozen whole blood, isolated PBMCs, or DNA extracted from either of those sample types. Concerning this clone: The clone's antigen remains unknown. Base qualities were left out, and no much larger clone turns up one base away.

The sample comprised peripheral blood. The rearranged chain carries TRBV15 and TRBJ1-1, and the D gene may be TRBD1, 6 bases matching. The receptor comes from a man younger than 30 with active or convalescent COVID-19. The CDR3 region has the sequence CATSRDITGNTEAFF. The DNA reads as follows: TGTGCCACCAGCAGAGATATCACAGGGAATACTGAAGCTTTCTTT.